The clone carrying this T cell receptor (beta chain) showed up just a few times. TCRdb re-derived calls from the 5' RACE reads in MiXCR, one entry per CDR3 protein. The sample consists of fewer than 650,000 distinct CDR3 sequences, roughly a fifth of them appearing once. With 5 bases clipped from V and 4 bases from J, the junction kept 3 bases outside the gene matches. Germline lookup yields CDR1 LNHNV and CDR2 YYDKDF (reference sequence). The CDR3 covers 14 residues. This entry is derived from a study of T-cell memory formation after mild COVID-19. Sequenced sample: PBMCs or a T cell subset sorted from them (not recorded which). This clonotype was sampled from an adult woman who had mild COVID-19 (a few samples of this study predate the infection). Cell type and time point are not known. The chain joins TRBV15 to TRBJ2-7, with 12 bases identical to TRBD1. CDR3 region: CATSGDRGPYEQYF. The CDR3 DNA is TGTGCCACCAGCGGGGACAGGGGGCCATACGAGCAGTACTTC. The full variable domain, with the rest looked up from reference TRBV15 and TRBJ2-7, is DAMVIQNPRYQVTQFGKPVTLSCSQTLNHNVMYWYQQKSSQAPKLLFHYYDKDFNNEADTPDNFQSRRPNTSFCFLDIRSPGLGDTAMYLCATSGDRGPYEQYFGPGTRLTVT.